These 5 T cell receptor beta chains originate from one sample sequenced in a study of early T cells in non-severe SARS-CoV-2 infection. MiXCR, run by TCRdb on the 5' RACE reads, gives a single entry per CDR3 protein. The sample includes 70,000 to 75,000 distinct CDR3 sequences, less than 15% of them seen just once. Sequencing was carried out using whole blood. All receptors derive from an adult who was a healthcare worker with PCR-confirmed SARS-CoV-2 infection or an uninfected control (not recorded which).

This clonotype has only a few counts. The chain links TRBV5-1 to TRBJ1-2; no definite D call. The CDR3 is made up of 15 amino acids. Germline-derived CDR1 and CDR2 are SGHRS and YFSETQ. The ends were cut back, 0 bases at V and 3 bases at J, with 12 bases in the middle. The CDR3 loop reads CASSLGEPLDYGYTF. The CDR3 bases are TGCGCCAGCAGCTTGGGGGAGCCATTAGACTATGGCTACACCTTC.

This clonotype was recorded a few times. The chain is built from TRBV27 and TRBJ1-2; D uncertain. Germline-derived CDR1 and CDR2 are MNHEY and SMNVEV (reference sequence). This CDR3 has 9 amino acids. Trimming took off 10 bases at V and 6 bases at J, with 6 bases between the two ends. CDR3 protein: CATQDGYTF. Here the CDR3 DNA reads TGTGCCACCCAGGATGGCTACACCTTC.

This chain joins TRBV7-3 and TRBJ2-2; D is undetermined. Per the germline V gene, CDR1 is SGHTA and CDR2 is FQGTGA. The CDR3 has 17 residues. Between the trimmed V and J ends, which lost 5 bases and 3 bases, there was a span of 19 bases. The CDR3: CASSREAEFGDTGELFF. Written as DNA, the CDR3 is TGTGCCAGCAGCCGAGAGGCTGAGTTCGGCGACACCGGGGAGCTGTTTTTT.

This clonotype showed up just a few times. The chain employs TRBV27 and TRBJ2-3; D is unresolved. Trimming took 5 bases from V and 0 from J, leaving 12 bases between them. Germline V lookup: CDR1 MNHEY, CDR2 SMNVEV (reference sequence). The CDR3 contains 15 residues. The CDR3 is CASSTTLRSTDTQYF. The CDR3 DNA sequence: TGTGCCAGCAGTACGACCCTAAGGAGCACAGATACGCAGTATTTT.

This clonotype was seen repeatedly, ten times or more. This chain connects TRBV4-2 to TRBJ2-1; 9 positions match TRBD2. The CDR3 spans 19 residues. V trimming: 4 bases; J trimming: 0 bases; junction bases outside the gene matches: 13. Germline CDR1 reads LGHNA; CDR2 reads YNFKEQ. Here the CDR3 DNA reads TGTGCCAGCAGCCTGTTTAGCGGGAGTAATAATCCCTCCTACAATGAGCAGTTCTTC. Its translation: CASSLFSGSNNPSYNEQFF.